Below, 18 T cell receptor beta chains from the same sample are listed, as sequenced in a study of blood T cells in healthy people across ages. Alongside a J-beta primer mix, a sample-barcoded 5' primer served in a second PCR lasting about 7 to 11 cycles. Each CDR3 protein is one row after TCRdb ran MiXCR on the 5' RACE reads. Of 800,000 or so distinct CDR3 sequences listed, just under 25% are singletons. This same sample was also taken into another study, of T cells of mothers and their children.

The specimen was blood. Receptor source: a boy aged 5-17 years in good health.

This clonotype was counted between two and nine times. V and J are TRBV2 and TRBJ2-5; a possible D gene is TRBD1 (6 bases). The germline V gene has CDR1 SNHLY and CDR2 FYNNEI. Trimming removed 7 bases from V and 2 bases from J, with 11 bases in between. The CDR3 totals 13 residues. CDR3 in DNA: TGTGCCAGCAAGGGGACAAGTCAAGAGACCCAGTACTTC. As protein: CASKGTSQETQYF. Combining the CDR3 with reference TRBV2 and TRBJ2-5 gives the whole variable domain EPEVTQTPSHQVTQMGQEVILRCVPISNHLYFYWYRQILGQKVEFLVSFYNNEISEKSEIFDDQFSVERPDGSNFTLKIRSTKLEDSAMYFCASKGTSQETQYFGPGTRLLVL.

The rearrangement links TRBV5-1 to TRBJ1-5; weak D call: TRBD1 (6 bases). The CDR3 length is 14 residues. The germline V gene encodes CDR1 SGHRS and CDR2 YFSETQ. Trimming removed 1 base from V and 7 bases from J, with 12 bases in between. Here the CDR3 DNA reads TGCGCCAGCAGCTTGAATCCGGGGGGCCAGCCCCAGCATTTT. Protein sequence: CASSLNPGGQPQHF. Combining the CDR3 with reference TRBV5-1 and TRBJ1-5 gives the whole variable domain KAGVTQTPRYLIKTRGQQVTLSCSPISGHRSVSWYQQTPGQGLQFLFEYFSETQRNKGNFPGRFSGRQFSNSRSEMNVSTLELGDSALYLCASSLNPGGQPQHFGDGTRLSIL.

This chain uses TRBV6-2 or TRBV6-3 with TRBJ2-7; D gene ambiguous. The V gene lost 7 bases and the J gene lost 3 bases, with 13 bases spanning the gap. The CDR3 loop spans 13 amino acids. CDR1 and CDR2 from the germline V gene are MNHEY and SVGEGT. CDR3 sequence: CASTSRYYYEQYF. The DNA of the CDR3 is TGTGCCAGCACCTCCCGGTACTACTACGAGCAGTACTTC.

This CDR3 is CASSQDRGSDEQYF. CDR3 DNA sequence: TGCGCCAGCAGCCAAGATCGGGGCTCTGACGAGCAGTACTTC. The chain joins TRBV4-3 to TRBJ2-7; D is perhaps TRBD1 or TRBD2 (5 bases each). This CDR3 is 14 amino acids long. Between the trimmed V and J ends, which lost 0 bases and 5 bases, there was a span of 11 bases. The germline gives CDR1 LGHNA, CDR2 YSLEER.

The rearrangement uses TRBV28 and TRBJ1-3, with D possibly matching TRBD1 (5 bases). Trimming shortened V by 10 bases and J by 4 bases, and 11 bases separated the two germline ends. The CDR3 extends over 12 amino acids. The germline gives CDR1 MDHEN, CDR2 SYDVKM. The CDR3 DNA sequence: TGTGCCAACCCGTGGGGGGGAAACACCATATATTTT. Its protein product is CANPWGGNTIYF.

The chain employs TRBV20-1 and TRBJ1-6; no firm D call. The germline V gene has CDR1 DFQATT and CDR2 SNEGSKA (reference sequence). Trimming left V 6 bases short and J 6 bases short, with 9 bases between. The CDR3 consists of 12 residues. CDR3 protein: CSASRVNSPLHF. The CDR3 coding sequence is TGCAGTGCATCACGCGTTAATTCACCCCTCCACTTT.

The chain employs TRBV12-3 or TRBV12-4 and TRBJ1-2, with TRBD1 identical over 7 bases. CDR3 length equals 13 residues. With 7 bases clipped from V and 3 bases from J, the junction kept 5 bases outside the gene matches. Here the CDR3 reads CASNNRGHYGYTF. CDR3 coding DNA: TGTGCCAGCAATAATAGGGGGCACTATGGCTACACCTTC.

This clonotype was detected only a few times. This chain connects TRBV7-2 to TRBJ2-5; 10 nucleotides line up with TRBD2. In germline, CDR1 is SGHTA, CDR2 FQGNSA. This CDR3 has 19 residues. The J segment lost 3 bases and the V segment lost 4 bases, leaving 17 bases of the junction unmatched. CDR3 region: CASSSNHALAGATKETQYF. The CDR3 region has the DNA TGTGCCAGCAGCTCAAACCATGCTCTAGCGGGGGCTACAAAAGAGACCCAGTACTTC. Full variable domain (remainder filled in from reference TRBV7-2 and TRBJ2-5): GAGVSQSPSNKVTEKGKDVELRCDPISGHTALYWYRQSLGQGLEFLIYFQGNSAPDKSGLPSDRFSAERTGGSVSTLTIQRTQQEDSAVYLCASSSNHALAGATKETQYFGPGTRLLVL.

The V and J genes are TRBV15 and TRBJ2-7, with TRBD1 identical over 11 bases. Germline assignment: CDR1 LNHNV and CDR2 YYDKDF (reference sequence). This CDR3 region has 17 residues. V was clipped by 0 bases and J by 3 bases; unmatched bases: 7. The DNA for the CDR3 is TGTGCCACCAGCAGAGATCGGGGGACAGGGGGGCACTACGAGCAGTACTTC. It yields the protein CATSRDRGTGGHYEQYF.

This clonotype was counted only a few times. The gene calls are TRBV20-1 and TRBJ2-7; 7 bases agree with TRBD1. CDR3 length: 13 amino acids. J gave up 3 bases and V 2 bases, and 4 bases lay outside the gene matches. CDR1 DFQATT and CDR2 SNEGSKA come from the germline V gene (reference sequence). The CDR3 DNA reads as TGCAGTGCTAGACCACAGGGGCTCTACGAGCAGTACTTC. Translated: CSARPQGLYEQYF.

In this sample, this clonotype turned up a few times. V and J are TRBV28 and TRBJ2-7; TRBD1 aligns across 9 bases. This CDR3 has 14 amino acids. V trimming: 6 bases; J trimming: 5 bases; junction bases outside the gene matches: 8. Looked up from germline, CDR1 is MDHEN and CDR2 is SYDVKM. CDR3 residues: CASSTGTGYNEQYF. The CDR3 DNA reads as TGTGCCAGCAGCACCGGGACAGGGTATAACGAGCAGTACTTC.

This chain joins TRBV6-1 and TRBJ2-6; 9 bases agree with TRBD1. This CDR3 contains 14 residues. V lost 5 bases, J lost 13 bases, and 9 bases stayed unmatched. Germline assignment: CDR1 MNHNS and CDR2 SASEGT. For the CDR3, the DNA is TGTGCCAGCAGTCAGGACAGGGGAGTATTTGTCCTGACTTTC. It translates to CASSQDRGVFVLTF.

V and J are TRBV5-5 and TRBJ2-5; D is possibly TRBD2 (6 bases). The better agreement between TRBJ2-7 and the DNA end casts doubt on the J call. The CDR3 totals 15 residues. Germline V gene lookup returns CDR1 SGHKS and CDR2 YYEKEE (reference sequence). As DNA, the CDR3 is TGTGCCAGCAGCTCGTCTAGCGATAGCTCCTACGAGCAGTACTTC. Translation gives CASSSSSDSSYEQYF.

This clonotype was picked up a small number of times. The chain links TRBV20-1 to TRBJ1-2; 8 positions match TRBD1. The CDR3 runs to 15 residues. With V trimmed by 5 bases and J by 8 bases, 16 bases remained unmatched. The germline V gene encodes CDR1 DFQATT and CDR2 SNEGSKA (reference sequence). The CDR3 protein is CSARRGTGAGSGYTF. The CDR3 DNA reads TGCAGTGCTCGCAGAGGGACAGGTGCCGGTTCCGGCTACACCTTC.

This rearrangement joins TRBV20-1 to TRBJ2-1, with D possibly being TRBD2 (5 bases). Germline V gene data show CDR1 as DFQATT and CDR2 as SNEGSKA (reference sequence). V gave up 3 bases and J gave up 1 base, with 16 bases separating them. The CDR3 length is 16 residues. The CDR3 here is CSASSPGSGSYNEQFF. As DNA, the CDR3 is TGCAGTGCTAGTTCCCCGGGGAGTGGTTCCTACAATGAGCAGTTCTTC.

The chain uses TRBV7-2 and TRBJ2-7, with a tentative D call TRBD1 (5 bases). This CDR3 contains 12 residues. Germline-derived CDR1 and CDR2 are SGHTA and FQGNSA. V was clipped by 3 bases and J by 9 bases, with 12 bases between them. For the CDR3, the DNA is TGTGCCAGCAGCTTTGACAGTACGAGGCAGTACTTC. Amino acid sequence: CASSFDSTRQYF.

This clonotype has only a few counts. The J gene is TRBJ1-4, the V gene TRBV5-1; possible D gene TRBD1, 6 bases. The CDR3 has 15 residues. The ends were cut back, 4 bases at V and 7 bases at J, with 17 bases in the middle. The germline gives CDR1 SGHRS, CDR2 YFSETQ. As DNA, the CDR3 is TGCGCCAGCAGCCCGTGGGGGGCCGGGAGTGAAAAACTGTTTTTT. Translation gives CASSPWGAGSEKLFF.

This clonotype showed up just once. The junction shows a germline mismatch at one end, possibly a read error. V is TRBV7-9 and J is TRBJ2-7, with D perhaps matching TRBD1 or TRBD2 (5 bases each). This CDR3 has 14 amino acids. From germline, CDR1 is SEHNR and CDR2 FQNEAQ (reference sequence). CDR3 loop: CASSGWAGTYEQHF. The DNA for the CDR3 is TGTGCCAGCAGCGGATGGGCAGGGACCTACGAGCAGCACTTC. Combining the CDR3 with reference TRBV7-9 and TRBJ2-7 gives the whole variable domain DTGVSQNPRHKITKRGQNVTFRCDPISEHNRLYWYRQTLGQGPEFLTYFQNEAQLEKSRLLSDRFSAERPKGSFSTLEIQRTEQGDSAMYLCASSGWAGTYEQHFGPGTRLTVT.